Below are 31 T cell receptor beta chains sequenced from a single sample in a study of CD8 T cells in Susac syndrome. Reverse transcription of roughly 0.5 to 1 ug RNA was performed with random hexamers. TCRdb recomputed calls from the immunoSEQ multiplex PCR reads with MiXCR, one row per CDR3 protein. Seen here are roughly 200,000 distinct CDR3 sequences, 85% to 95% observed once, and the top ten hold approximately 0.1%. Sequencing used CD4+ T cells from PBMCs. These receptors were taken from a human donor in good health.

This clonotype was counted a single time. The CDR3 bases are TGTGCCAGCTCACCCTTGGTTCGAGGCAGCGGGGTCACTGAAGCTTTCTTT. This gives the protein CASSPLVRGSGVTEAFF. The chain joins TRBV18 to TRBJ1-1; D ambiguous. From germline, CDR1 is KGHSH and CDR2 LQKENI. This CDR3 is 17 amino acids long. V was pared by 3 bases and J by 4 bases, with 21 bases between.

This chain uses TRBV3-1 with TRBJ2-2; D could derive from TRBD1 or TRBD2 (6 bases each). Germline loops: CDR1 LGHDT, CDR2 YNNKEL (reference sequence). V lost 4 bases to trimming and J lost 5 bases, with 14 bases between them. CDR3 length equals 15 residues. The CDR3 is CASSPLRGQTGELFF. The CDR3 coding sequence is TGTGCCAGCAGCCCGCTCCGGGGGCAAACCGGGGAGCTGTTTTTT.

This rearrangement joins TRBV18 to TRBJ1-1; the D gene is possibly TRBD1 (5 bases). In germline, CDR1 is KGHSH, CDR2 LQKENI. This CDR3 region has 15 residues. The V end lost 6 bases, the J end lost 0 bases, and 14 bases lay between the germline ends. The CDR3 nucleotides are TGTGCCAGCTCTACGATGGGGGACCTGAACACTGAAGCTTTCTTT. It yields the protein CASSTMGDLNTEAFF.

As to this clonotype: One junction end disagrees with the germline gene, perhaps due to a read error. The chain joins TRBV19 to TRBJ2-3; D gene ambiguous. In germline, CDR1 is LNHDA, CDR2 SQIVND (reference sequence). The CDR3 has 12 residues. The CDR3, as DNA: TGTACCAGTAGTCATGAGACAGATACGCAGTATTTT. This encodes CTSSHETDTQYF.

CDR3 protein: CASSLLGPSPFYGYTF. CDR3 nucleotide sequence: TGTGCCAGCAGTCTCCTCGGGCCGTCTCCCTTCTATGGCTACACCTTC. This chain connects TRBV6-5 to TRBJ1-2; no clear D gene. The germline V gene encodes CDR1 MNHEY and CDR2 SVGAGI. CDR3 size: 16 residues. The V and J ends lost 5 bases and 4 bases respectively, with 20 bases between them.

V usage is TRBV29-1 and J usage is TRBJ1-2; D call uncertain. This CDR3 contains 11 residues. V dropped 6 bases and J dropped 4 bases, with 9 bases sitting between them. The V gene's germline CDR1 is SQVTM and CDR2 ANQGSEA. The CDR3: CSVDRSYGYTF. The DNA of the CDR3 is TGCAGCGTCGATAGGAGCTATGGCTACACCTTC. Variable domain in full (rest from reference TRBV29-1 and TRBJ1-2): SAVISQKPSRDICQRGTSLTIQCQVDSQVTMMFWYRQQPGQSLTLIATANQGSEATYESGFVIDKFPISRPNLTFSTLTVSNMSPEDSSIYLCSVDRSYGYTFGSGTRLTVV.

The chain joins TRBV29-1 to TRBJ1-1; a weak D match, TRBD1 (5 bases). Deletions cut 4 bases from V and 6 bases from J, with 12 bases between. Germline CDR1 SQVTM, CDR2 ANQGSEA. The CDR3 totals 12 residues. Written as DNA, the CDR3 is TGCAGCGTTGGAAGGGTAGGGGCTGAAGCTTTCTTT. It encodes CSVGRVGAEAFF.

The gene calls are TRBV21-1 and TRBJ2-7; the listed D gene, TRBD1, was not tested against the DNA. TRBV21-1 is deemed a pseudogene. CDR3 length equals 17 residues. The CDR3 here is CASSKRLAGANTYEQYF. The CDR3 bases are TGTGCCAGCAGCAAGAGGTTGGCGGGGGCGAACACCTACGAGCAGTACTTC.

V gene TRBV23-1 combines with J gene TRBJ2-1, with 10 bases lining up with TRBD2. TRBV23-1 carries the ORF label, with uncertain function. The CDR3 covers 15 residues. Trimming cost V 1 base and J 4 bases; bases outside gene matches: 1. The CDR3 loop is CASSQCSGGYNEQFF. The CDR3 DNA sequence: TGCGCCAGCAGTCAATGTAGCGGGGGGTACAATGAGCAGTTCTTC.

The rearrangement uses TRBV28 and TRBJ1-2; TRBD1 might be the D (5 bases). Per the germline V gene, CDR1 is MDHEN and CDR2 is SYDVKM. The CDR3 loop spans 15 amino acids. V dropped 11 bases and J dropped 5 bases, with 24 bases sitting between them. The CDR3 is CAPVLGQRPLYGYTF. CDR3 DNA sequence: TGTGCCCCGGTTCTGGGGCAGCGTCCCCTTTATGGCTACACCTTC.

The chain has TRBV5-6 and TRBJ2-7; D is unclear. This CDR3 spans 14 amino acids. Germline V gene sequence: CDR1 SGHDT, CDR2 YYEEEE. V was pared by 2 bases and J by 3 bases, with 12 bases between. This CDR3 reads CASSLGFGLYEQYF. The CDR3 DNA reads TGTGCCAGCAGCTTAGGGTTCGGGCTCTACGAGCAGTACTTC.

The chain combines TRBV3-1 with TRBJ2-1, with D perhaps assigned TRBD1 or TRBD2 (5 bases each). The CDR3 runs to 15 residues. Germline CDR1 is LGHDT and CDR2 is YNNKEL (reference sequence). V was trimmed by 2 bases and J by 8 bases, leaving 16 bases between them. CDR3 sequence: CASSQPTGAGDEQFF. For the CDR3, the DNA is TGTGCCAGCAGCCAACCAACCGGGGCCGGCGATGAGCAGTTCTTC.

V and J are TRBV6-5 and TRBJ2-5; D gene unclear. Germline V gene sequence: CDR1 MNHEY, CDR2 SVGAGI. V was shortened by 7 bases and J by 3 bases, with 15 bases between the two germline ends. This CDR3 is built from 14 residues. The CDR3 loop is CASNIAHTKETQYF. In nucleotides, the CDR3 is TGTGCCAGCAATATAGCACATACTAAAGAGACCCAGTACTTC.

The rearrangement links TRBV9 to TRBJ2-1, with 7 bases that match TRBD2. The CDR3 sequence is 15 residues long. V lost 2 bases and J lost 4; bases outside the gene matches: 6. CDR1 SGDLS and CDR2 YYNGEE come from the germline V gene. This CDR3 is CASSVAGVRYNEQFF. The CDR3 DNA follows: TGTGCCAGCAGCGTGGCGGGAGTTAGGTACAATGAGCAGTTCTTC.

This chain uses TRBV12-3 or TRBV12-4 with TRBJ2-1, with D tentatively TRBD2 (5 bases). The CDR3 is 16 amino acids. V lost 1 base, J lost 4 bases, and 14 bases lay in between. CDR3 bases: TGTGCCAGCAGTTTAGAATCGGCCCGAGGGTACAATGAGCAGTTCTTC. It codes for CASSLESARGYNEQFF.

The rearrangement uses TRBV12-3 or TRBV12-4 and TRBJ1-2, with unresolved D. This CDR3 has 12 residues. V lost 3 bases and J 2 bases, leaving 4 bases between the germline ends. CDR3 coding DNA: TGTGCCAGCAGTTTGCGGAACTATGGCTACACCTTC. Its protein product is CASSLRNYGYTF.

V is TRBV9 and J is TRBJ1-1, with D possibly being TRBD1 (5 bases). There are 16 residues in the CDR3. V gave up 0 bases and J gave up 4 bases, with 16 bases separating them. Per the germline V gene, CDR1 is SGDLS and CDR2 is YYNGEE. The CDR3 DNA reads as TGTGCCAGCAGCGTAGCTCCCACAGCCGGGGGCACTGAAGCTTTCTTT. It codes for CASSVAPTAGGTEAFF.

This chain joins TRBV3-1 and TRBJ1-6; a possible D gene is TRBD1 (5 bases). The CDR3 runs 14 residues. Trimming removed 2 bases at V and 8 bases at J, with 10 bases between. Germline CDR1 reads LGHDT; CDR2 reads YNNKEL (reference sequence). CDR3 loop: CASSQRGDDSPLHF. The CDR3 DNA reads as TGTGCCAGCAGCCAACGAGGGGACGATTCACCCCTCCACTTT.

V and J are TRBV5-6 and TRBJ2-5, with 8 bases lining up with TRBD1. Germline-derived CDR1 and CDR2 are SGHDT and YYEEEE. This CDR3 has 15 amino acids. V lost 0 bases, J lost 4 bases, and 5 bases stayed unmatched. The CDR3: CASSLEYQGAETQYF. The CDR3 region has the DNA TGTGCCAGCAGCTTGGAGTATCAGGGGGCAGAGACCCAGTACTTC.

This clonotype was picked up one time. CDR3 loop: CASIRTGGDEQFF. The DNA for the CDR3 is TGTGCCAGCATCCGGACTGGAGGGGATGAGCAGTTCTTC. The genes are TRBV2 and TRBJ2-1, with D tentatively TRBD2 (6 bases). Trimming shortened V by 7 bases and J by 8 bases, and 15 bases separated the two germline ends. CDR1 and CDR2 from the germline V gene are SNHLY and FYNNEI. This CDR3 is 13 amino acids long.

The chain has TRBV20-1 and TRBJ2-7, with D tentatively TRBD1 or TRBD2 (5 bases each). The CDR3 has 13 amino acids. Germline-derived CDR1 and CDR2 are DFQATT and SNEGSKA (reference sequence). The ends were cut back, 6 bases at V and 2 bases at J, with 14 bases in the middle. This CDR3 is CSAPGTMTYEQYF. CDR3 nucleotides: TGCAGTGCCCCCGGGACGATGACCTACGAGCAGTACTTC.

V is TRBV20-1 and J is TRBJ1-2; tentatively, D is TRBD1 (5 bases). CDR1 and CDR2 from the germline V gene are DFQATT and SNEGSKA (reference sequence). The CDR3 runs 12 residues. With 6 bases removed from V and 5 bases from J, the gap between germline ends came to 13 bases. The chain's CDR3 is CSARDLGYGYTF. As DNA, the CDR3 is TGCAGTGCGCGGGACTTGGGGTATGGCTACACCTTC.

The rearrangement uses TRBV20-1 and TRBJ1-5, with D uncertain. CDR3 size: 12 residues. The V and J ends lost 3 bases and 2 bases respectively, with 5 bases between them. Germline assignment: CDR1 DFQATT and CDR2 SNEGSKA (reference sequence). CDR3 region: CSASKGNQPQHF. CDR3 in DNA: TGCAGTGCTAGCAAAGGCAATCAGCCCCAGCATTTT.

The chain joins TRBV2 to TRBJ1-5, with 9 bases that match TRBD1. This CDR3 is 15 amino acids long. V shed 4 bases, J shed 3 bases, and the junction held 4 bases outside the gene matches. Per germline, CDR1 SNHLY and CDR2 FYNNEI. CDR3 nucleotides: TGTGCCAGCAGTGGACAGGGGGTGTACAATCAGCCCCAGCATTTT. Translation gives CASSGQGVYNQPQHF.

The chain uses TRBV20-1 and TRBJ1-1; possible D gene TRBD1, 6 bases. The V gene's germline CDR1 is DFQATT and CDR2 SNEGSKA (reference sequence). V was pared by 4 bases and J by 1 base, with 10 bases between. This CDR3 is built from 13 residues. CDR3 sequence: CSAKDRPNTEAFF. Written as DNA, the CDR3 is TGCAGTGCTAAAGACAGGCCGAACACTGAAGCTTTCTTT.

The chain is built from TRBV19 and TRBJ2-7; the match to TRBD1 covers 8 bases. The ends lost 3 bases at V and 1 base at J; junction bases unmatched: 2. Germline V gives CDR1 LNHDA, CDR2 SQIVND (reference sequence). This CDR3 region has 14 residues. The CDR3 region has the DNA TGTGCCAGTAGTATGGGGGACAGGTCCTACGAGCAGTACTTC. Amino acids: CASSMGDRSYEQYF.

The chain employs TRBV27 and TRBJ2-6; possible D gene TRBD2, 6 bases. The CDR3 extends over 15 amino acids. Per germline, CDR1 MNHEY and CDR2 SMNVEV (reference sequence). Trimming removed 6 bases at V and 2 bases at J, with 11 bases between. The DNA for the CDR3 is TGTGCCAGCAGCGCGGGGACGGCTGGGGCCAACGTCCTGACTTTC. Its protein is CASSAGTAGANVLTF.

This clonotype was seen once. J is TRBJ2-3 and V is TRBV20-1; perhaps TRBD2 as D (5 bases). This CDR3 spans 13 amino acids. Germline CDR1 DFQATT, CDR2 SNEGSKA (reference sequence). V lost 1 base and J 10 bases, leaving 15 bases between the germline ends. The CDR3 protein is CSARGEPTYPQYF. CDR3 in DNA: TGCAGTGCTAGAGGGGAGCCAACCTACCCGCAGTATTTT.

This sequence joins TRBV6-4 and TRBJ2-4; D gene ambiguous. CDR3 length equals 15 residues. The ends were cut back, 6 bases at V and 3 bases at J, with 15 bases in the middle. Germline V gives CDR1 MRHNA, CDR2 SNTAGT. The chain's CDR3 is CASRIGMIGKNIQYF. Written as DNA, the CDR3 is TGTGCCAGCAGAATAGGGATGATAGGCAAAAACATTCAGTACTTC.

The chain has TRBV27 and TRBJ1-2; maybe TRBD1 (5 bases). V was shortened by 2 bases and J by 3 bases, with 13 bases between the two germline ends. Germline CDR1 and CDR2: MNHEY and SMNVEV (reference sequence). The CDR3 is 15 residues long. DNA of the CDR3: TGTGCCAGCAGTTTAGGGGGGACCGGGTACTATGGCTACACCTTC. Translating gives CASSLGGTGYYGYTF.

The chain couples TRBV5-1 to TRBJ2-1; D is ambiguous. Trimming left V 4 bases short and J 5 bases short, with 16 bases between. The length of the CDR3 is 15 residues. The germline V gene encodes CDR1 SGHRS and CDR2 YFSETQ. The CDR3 region is CASSETSVPDNEQFF. Here the CDR3 DNA reads TGCGCCAGCAGCGAGACCTCTGTACCTGACAATGAGCAGTTCTTC.